Shown below are 13 T cell receptor beta chains from a single sample sequenced in a study of blood T cells in healthy people across ages. A second PCR of roughly 7 to 11 cycles used a sample-barcoded 5' primer and a J-beta primer mix. From the 5' RACE reads, TCRdb called clonotypes with MiXCR, one entry per CDR3 protein. The sample lists over a million distinct CDR3 sequences, 40% to 55% seen once, with under 20% in the top ten. Sequenced material: blood. The receptors here all came from a woman aged 60-75 years in good health.

The table lists this clonotype with many counts. J is TRBJ2-5 and V is TRBV5-6; D remains unclear. The CDR3 is 12 residues long. Germline CDR1 reads SGHDT; CDR2 reads YYEEEE. Trimming removed 0 bases from V and 7 bases from J, with 7 bases in between. The CDR3 region has the DNA TGTGCCAGCAGCTTGGGAGGCGTGACCCAGTACTTC. Translation: CASSLGGVTQYF.

The chain carries TRBV6-5 and TRBJ2-5, with D perhaps assigned TRBD1 or TRBD2 (5 bases each). Germline-derived CDR1 and CDR2 are MNHEY and SVGAGI. This CDR3 has 12 residues. Trimming took off 5 bases at V and 13 bases at J, with 17 bases between the two ends. The CDR3: CASSLRGETRYF. The CDR3 coding sequence is TGTGCCAGCAGTCTTCGAGGGGAGACTCGGTACTTC.

The rearrangement uses TRBV27 and TRBJ2-7, with 7 bases aligning to TRBD2. The J call may not be correct, given that the DNA end is closer to TRBJ2-4. CDR3 length equals 13 residues. In germline, CDR1 is MNHEY, CDR2 SMNVEV (reference sequence). CDR3 sequence: CASRRAGESIQYF. The CDR3 region has the DNA TGTGCCAGCAGGAGGGCGGGGGAGAGCATTCAGTACTTC.

This clonotype has a count of ten or more. The rearrangement joins TRBV4-1 to TRBJ1-6; D is perhaps TRBD1 (6 bases). CDR3 size: 16 residues. Trimming took 0 bases from V and 9 from J, leaving 15 bases between them. The germline CDR1 and CDR2 sequences are MGHRA and YSYEKL. The CDR3 DNA sequence: TGCGCCAGCAGCCAAGATGGGGGGCAGGGAATTTCACCCCTCCACTTT. Translated, it gives CASSQDGGQGISPLHF.

CDR3: CASSEKAGVRETQYF. CDR3 DNA: TGTGCCAGCAGCGAGAAAGCGGGAGTACGGGAGACCCAGTACTTC. The V call is TRBV9, the J call TRBJ2-5, with 8 bases matching TRBD2. V trimming: 3 bases; J trimming: 5 bases; junction bases outside the gene matches: 9. The CDR3 is made up of 15 amino acids. Looked up from germline, CDR1 is SGDLS and CDR2 is YYNGEE. Using reference TRBV9 and TRBJ2-5 for the parts outside the CDR3, the full variable domain is DSGVTQTPKHLITATGQRVTLRCSPRSGDLSVYWYQQSLDQGLQFLIQYYNGEERAKGNILERFSAQQFPDLHSELNLSSLELGDSALYFCASSEKAGVRETQYFGPGTRLLVL.

The chain carries TRBV2 and TRBJ2-7; weak D call: TRBD2 (6 bases). V was trimmed by 6 bases and J by 2 bases, leaving 11 bases between them. Germline loops: CDR1 SNHLY, CDR2 FYNNEI. This CDR3 is 13 amino acids long. Here the CDR3 reads CASRLAITYEQYF. As DNA, the CDR3 is TGTGCCAGCAGGCTAGCGATTACCTACGAGCAGTACTTC.

The CDR3 loop is CSATGTGLARKSYNEQFF. As DNA, the CDR3 is TGCAGTGCTACCGGGACCGGACTAGCGCGAAAGTCCTACAATGAGCAGTTCTTC. The chain combines TRBV20-1 with TRBJ2-1; 9 bases match TRBD2. Per germline, CDR1 DFQATT and CDR2 SNEGSKA (reference sequence). Losses at the gene ends were 4 bases for V and 1 base for J; bases not matched to a gene: 14. The CDR3 consists of 18 residues.

The chain has TRBV9 and TRBJ2-5; weak D call: TRBD1 (6 bases). The end of the DNA fits TRBJ2-7 better, so the J call may be wrong. CDR1 SGDLS and CDR2 YYNGEE come from the germline V gene. This CDR3 comprises 14 residues. In DNA, the CDR3 is TGTGCCAGCAGCGGTGGTGGCAGGGGCTACGAGCAGTACTTC. Amino acid sequence: CASSGGGRGYEQYF.

The chain employs TRBV25-1 and TRBJ2-7; D is ambiguous. The CDR3 length is 13 residues. Germline CDR1 is MGHDK and CDR2 is SYGVNS. Deletions cut 3 bases from V and 0 bases from J, with 6 bases between. The CDR3 loop reads CASSDGFSYEQYF. In DNA, the CDR3 is TGTGCCAGCAGTGATGGGTTCTCCTACGAGCAGTACTTC.

This clonotype occurred a few times. V and J are TRBV6-1 and TRBJ2-7, with 11 positions matching TRBD2. The CDR3 sequence is 15 residues long. Germline CDR1 is MNHNS and CDR2 is SASEGT. With V trimmed by 7 bases and J by 3 bases, 8 bases remained unmatched. The CDR3 sequence: CASKAGLADIYEQYF. The CDR3 DNA sequence: TGTGCCAGCAAAGCGGGACTAGCGGATATCTACGAGCAGTACTTC.

Points on this clonotype: This sequence may be a read error, since a much larger clone differs from it by one base. The chain combines TRBV5-5 with TRBJ2-5; TRBD1 is a possible D gene (6 bases). The V gene lost 3 bases and the J gene lost 2 bases, with 14 bases spanning the gap. Germline CDR1 SGHKS, CDR2 YYEKEE (reference sequence). The CDR3 covers 15 residues. CDR3: CASSSGYREQETQYF. In nucleotides, the CDR3 is TGTGCCAGCAGCTCGGGGTACAGGGAACAAGAGACCCAGTACTTC. Full variable domain (remainder filled in from reference TRBV5-5 and TRBJ2-5): DAGVTQSPTHLIKTRGQQVTLRCSPISGHKSVSWYQQVLGQGPQFIFQYYEKEERGRGNFPDRFSARQFPNYSSELNVNALLLGDSALYLCASSSGYREQETQYFGPGTRLLVL.

The V gene is TRBV27, the J gene TRBJ2-7; perhaps TRBD1 as D (6 bases). V lost 5 bases to trimming and J lost 2 bases, with 16 bases between them. This CDR3 contains 15 residues. The V gene's germline CDR1 is MNHEY and CDR2 SMNVEV (reference sequence). CDR3 coding DNA: TGTGCCAGCAGTGAAGGAAGGGGGTGGGCCTACGAGCAGTACTTC. Its translation: CASSEGRGWAYEQYF.

In this sample, this clonotype turned up many times. This sequence joins TRBV29-1 and TRBJ2-7; possibly TRBD2 for D (5 bases). CDR1 is SQVTM, CDR2 ANQGSEA, per germline. V lost 3 bases, J lost 6 bases, and 12 bases lay in between. The CDR3 contains 12 residues. The CDR3 DNA follows: TGCAGCGTTGAGGGTCTGGGAGTCGAGCAGTACTTC. This codes for CSVEGLGVEQYF.